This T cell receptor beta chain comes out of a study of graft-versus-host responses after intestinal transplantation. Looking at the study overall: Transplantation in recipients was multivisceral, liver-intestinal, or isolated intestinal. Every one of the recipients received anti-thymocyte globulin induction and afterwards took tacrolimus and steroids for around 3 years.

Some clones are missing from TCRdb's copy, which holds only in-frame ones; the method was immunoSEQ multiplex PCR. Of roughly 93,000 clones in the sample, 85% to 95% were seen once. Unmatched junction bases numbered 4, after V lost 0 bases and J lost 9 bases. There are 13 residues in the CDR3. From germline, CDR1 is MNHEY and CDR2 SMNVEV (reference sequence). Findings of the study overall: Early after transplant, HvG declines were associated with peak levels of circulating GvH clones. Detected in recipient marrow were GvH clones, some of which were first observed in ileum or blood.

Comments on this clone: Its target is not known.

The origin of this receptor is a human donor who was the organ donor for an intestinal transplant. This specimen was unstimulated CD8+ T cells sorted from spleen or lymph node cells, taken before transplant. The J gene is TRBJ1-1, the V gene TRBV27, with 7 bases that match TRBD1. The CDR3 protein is CASSLSGTDQAFF. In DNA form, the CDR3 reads TGTGCCAGCAGTTTATCCGGGACAGACCAAGCTTTCTTT.